The sequence of this T cell receptor (beta chain) was determined in a study of blood T cell repertoires in COVID-19 (TCRdb year 2020). Regarding the complete study: The collaborator samples originated in the United States, Italy and Spain and spanned the acute and convalescent phases of COVID-19. The material from the prospective study consisted of cDNA or gDNA derived from T cells, B-cell-depleted T cells, or PBMCs. Deeply sampled blood TCRbeta repertoires from subjects exposed to, actively infected with, or recovered from COVID-19 were included in the dataset. The repertoires were released in a freely available public database meant as a resource for research on the immune response to SARS-CoV-2. Samples came from the ongoing ImmuneRACE study (first 160 participants) plus 1,254 subjects from 6 global collaborators. A de-identified subject ID, COVID-19 status, age in years and sex were almost always included in the sample metadata. Where HLA class I and class II types were available, the types were taken from metadata supplied by the sample provider, not from assay-based typing. Broad study findings and their caveats: The quantity of clinical and demographic metadata differed by source and by participant and was supplied without curation.

Comment on this clone: The antigen this receptor binds is unknown. No much larger clonotype is one base removed from it; base qualities were not supplied.

TCRbeta CDR3 regions were amplified from genomic DNA using the immunoSEQ Assay, a bias-controlled multiplex PCR. In the authors' own workflow: The number of nucleated cells in each sample was estimated by amplification of reference gene primers within the assay. To quantify the absolute abundance of each unique TCRbeta CDR3 rearrangement, sequence reads were collapsed and filtered. For each sample, productive Simpson clonality was calculated by taking the square root of Simpson's diversity index across productive rearrangements. TCRdb took this table from immuneACCESS and kept in-frame rearrangements with V and J called. Such tables lack part of the clones; where checked against another copy, unresolved V genes explain under half of the gap, and the rest is unexplained. From that table come the V and J calls and clone size; the DNA was used to work out D and trimming. The sample yields around 170,000 clones; less than 90% were counted once. Jointly, the top ten make up under 5% of the sample.

The collaborating institutions used their own protocols to collect whole blood in K2EDTA tubes. For TCRbeta analysis, collaborator samples were shipped as frozen whole blood, as isolated PBMCs, or as DNA extracted from either sample type. V loses 3 bases at its end and J loses 7 bases; junction bases beyond the gene matches: 9. CDR1 and CDR2 (MNHEY, SMNVEV) derive from the germline V gene (reference sequence). Spanning cysteine to phenylalanine, the CDR3 consists of 17 amino acids. Just the 51-base CDR3 DNA is kept, in frame starting at base 1. Recombination linked TRBV27 to TRBJ2-1, and 13 junctional nucleotides match TRBD2. The sequence came from an older woman with acute or convalescent COVID-19. Sequencing was done on a sample of peripheral blood. The nucleotide sequence is given as TGTGCCAGCAGTTTCAGTCTGGGACTAGCGGGACGAAATGAGCAGTTCTTC. This codes for CASSFSLGLAGRNEQFF.